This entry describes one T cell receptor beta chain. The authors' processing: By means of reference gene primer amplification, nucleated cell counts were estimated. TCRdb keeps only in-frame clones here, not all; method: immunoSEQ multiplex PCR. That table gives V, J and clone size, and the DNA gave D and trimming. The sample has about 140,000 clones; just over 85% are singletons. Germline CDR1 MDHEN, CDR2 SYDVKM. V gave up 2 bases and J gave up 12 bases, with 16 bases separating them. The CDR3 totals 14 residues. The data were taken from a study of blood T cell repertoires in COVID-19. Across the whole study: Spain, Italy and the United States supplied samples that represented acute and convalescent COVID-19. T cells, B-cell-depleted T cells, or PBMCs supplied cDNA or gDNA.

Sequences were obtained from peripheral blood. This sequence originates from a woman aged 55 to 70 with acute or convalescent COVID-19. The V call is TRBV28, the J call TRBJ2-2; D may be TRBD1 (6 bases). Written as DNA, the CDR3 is TGTGCCAGCAGTTTAAGGGGGAATGGCAGGAAGCTGTTTTTT. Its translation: CASSLRGNGRKLFF. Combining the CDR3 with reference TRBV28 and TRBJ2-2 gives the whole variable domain DVKVTQSSRYLVKRTGEKVFLECVQDMDHENMFWYRQDPGLGLRLIYFSYDVKMKEKGDIPEGYSVSREKKERFSLILESASTNQTSMYLCASSLRGNGRKLFFGEGSRLTVL.